A selection of T cell receptor beta chains follows, all from one sample in a study of shared clonotypes between healthy human individuals. Clones were read by immunoSEQ multiplex PCR, and TCRdb kept only the in-frame ones, dropping some. The data hold 800,000 to 1,200,000 clones, with 70% to 80% observed a single time. Sequencing input: memory CD4+ T cells from PBMCs. The receptors stem from a man younger than 35 in good health. Some clones in this sample may be carry-over from other donors' samples. The CDR3 runs from the conserved cysteine through the conserved F or W. Each record gives: D gene, V gene, CDR3 protein. The D gene is left open where the match is weak.

d_gene: -
v_gene: TRBV25-1
CDR3aa: CASSYLGATYGYTF

d_gene: -
v_gene: TRBV28
CDR3aa: CASVGTWLTEAFF

d_gene: TRBD2
v_gene: TRBV19
CDR3aa: CASSPLAGGGTDTQYF

d_gene: TRBD1
v_gene: TRBV2
CDR3aa: CASSATGGGHTEAFF

d_gene: -
v_gene: TRBV6-4
CDR3aa: CASSDSGSNYGYTF

d_gene: -
v_gene: TRBV30
CDR3aa: CAWSVGREEQFF

d_gene: TRBD2
v_gene: TRBV5-1
CDR3aa: CASSPRTSGKGSEQYF

d_gene: -
v_gene: TRBV28
CDR3aa: CASRTRSNQPQHF

d_gene: TRBD2
v_gene: TRBV5-1
CDR3aa: CASSSGFLAGGPNNEQFF

d_gene: -
v_gene: TRBV5-4
CDR3aa: CASSKAASSTDTQYF

d_gene: -
v_gene: TRBV30
CDR3aa: CASLVGGTPYEQYF

d_gene: -
v_gene: TRBV7-9
CDR3aa: CASSPLAGSQPQHF

d_gene: -
v_gene: TRBV6-1
CDR3aa: CASTLAGGTEAFF